The 25 T cell receptor beta chains below were found in one sample sequenced in a study of blood T cell repertoires in COVID-19. The protocol was immunoSEQ multiplex PCR, while the TCRdb copy is restricted to in-frame clones and leaves out a portion. Among about 230,000 clones, less than 85% were seen once, and the ten largest hold 2% to 3%. The sequencing sample was made of peripheral blood. All receptors come from a woman between 65 and 79 years old with active or convalescent COVID-19.

The chain couples TRBV28 to TRBJ1-5, with 8 positions matching TRBD1. The CDR3 consists of 16 residues. V dropped 4 bases and J dropped 3; count of bases not matched to a gene: 8. The germline gives CDR1 MDHEN, CDR2 SYDVKM. The CDR3 DNA sequence: TGTGCCAGCAGTTCTCCGACAGGGGAGGCCAATCAGCCCCAGCATTTT. Its protein product is CASSSPTGEANQPQHF.

The genes are TRBV18 and TRBJ1-1; D possibly corresponds to TRBD1 (5 bases). There are 12 residues in the CDR3. Germline loops: CDR1 KGHSH, CDR2 LQKENI. Trimming stripped 1 base from V and 7 bases from J, with 7 bases between. The CDR3 DNA reads as TGTGCCAGCTCACCACAGGGGATTGAAGCTTTCTTT. Its protein is CASSPQGIEAFF.

The rearrangement links TRBV9 to TRBJ2-2; D is ambiguous. The CDR3 contains 15 residues. Germline V gene lookup returns CDR1 SGDLS and CDR2 YYNGEE. V was cut by 4 bases and J by 1 base, with 11 bases left in between. CDR3 region: CASSSLTWNTGELFF. DNA of the CDR3: TGTGCCAGCAGCTCCCTCACTTGGAACACCGGGGAGCTGTTTTTT. The whole variable domain, remainder taken from reference TRBV9 and TRBJ2-2, is DSGVTQTPKHLITATGQRVTLRCSPRSGDLSVYWYQQSLDQGLQFLIQYYNGEERAKGNILERFSAQQFPDLHSELNLSSLELGDSALYFCASSSLTWNTGELFFGEGSRLTVL.

This sequence joins TRBV4-1 and TRBJ2-1; TRBD2 matches 9 bases. CDR1 and CDR2 from the germline V gene are MGHRA and YSYEKL. V lost 1 base and J lost 3; bases outside the gene matches: 19. The CDR3 contains 21 residues. DNA for the CDR3: TGCGCCAGCAGCCAAGTAGGGCGACTAGCGGATTCTCTGGGGAACTACAATGAGCAGTTCTTC. Its protein is CASSQVGRLADSLGNYNEQFF.

The V and J genes are TRBV6-5 and TRBJ2-7; the D gene is possibly TRBD1 (6 bases). V shed 6 bases and J shed 1 base, with 10 bases lying between them. Germline-derived CDR1 and CDR2 are MNHEY and SVGAGI. This CDR3 contains 13 residues. The CDR3 DNA follows: TGTGCCAGCAGGGGACAATCGTCCTACGAGCAGTACTTC. It yields the protein CASRGQSSYEQYF.

The CDR3 spells CASRGTSAANEQFF. As DNA, the CDR3 is TGCGCCAGCAGGGGGACTAGCGCGGCCAATGAGCAGTTCTTC. The chain joins TRBV5-1 to TRBJ2-1, with 10 bases aligning to TRBD2. This CDR3 comprises 14 residues. Germline V CDR1 and CDR2: SGHRS, YFSETQ. J was trimmed by 6 bases and V by 5 bases; bases with no gene match: 5.

This clone has more than one count but fewer than ten. This rearrangement joins TRBV5-4 to TRBJ2-3; 7 nucleotides line up with TRBD2. This CDR3 comprises 15 residues. J lost 6 bases, V lost 2 bases, and 9 bases had no gene match. Germline lookup yields CDR1 SGHNT and CDR2 YYREEE (reference sequence). CDR3 in DNA: TGTGCCAGCAGCTTATCGGGACTACTTAGGGATACGCAGTATTTT. It yields the protein CASSLSGLLRDTQYF.

The chain combines TRBV7-9 with TRBJ1-1; D is uncertain. The germline V gene has CDR1 SEHNR and CDR2 FQNEAQ (reference sequence). Trimming shortened V by 3 bases and J by 4 bases, and 9 bases separated the two germline ends. The CDR3 length is 13 residues. This CDR3 reads CASSLVAVTEAFF. The CDR3 DNA sequence: TGTGCCAGCAGCTTGGTGGCAGTCACTGAAGCTTTCTTT.

This clone was found once. The junction departs from germline at one end; a sequencing error may be responsible. The gene calls are TRBV10-3 and TRBJ1-6; 8 bases line up with TRBD1. From germline, CDR1 is ENHRY and CDR2 SYGVKD. The CDR3 is made up of 13 amino acids. This CDR3 reads CAISETGGSPPHF. DNA of the CDR3: TGTGCCATCAGTGAGACAGGGGGATCACCCCCCCACTTT.

The chain uses TRBV18 and TRBJ1-6; 7 bases are a match to TRBD1. Looked up from germline, CDR1 is KGHSH and CDR2 is LQKENI. The CDR3 consists of 13 residues. V shed 6 bases and J 8 bases; nucleotides not matched to a gene: 4. The CDR3 region is CASSGQGDSPLHF. Here the CDR3 DNA reads TGTGCCAGCTCGGGCCAGGGGGATTCACCCCTCCACTTT.

The chain carries TRBV19 and TRBJ1-1; TRBD1 matches 7 bases. The CDR3 has 15 amino acids. J lost 1 base, V lost 3 bases, and 5 bases had no gene match. Germline V gene data show CDR1 as LNHDA and CDR2 as SQIVND (reference sequence). CDR3 sequence: CASSIDRASNTEAFF. The CDR3 DNA is TGTGCCAGTAGTATCGACAGGGCCTCGAACACTGAAGCTTTCTTT.

This chain uses TRBV29-1 with TRBJ2-3; 12 bases are shared with TRBD2. The CDR3 runs to 15 residues. V lost 7 bases and J lost 3; bases outside the gene matches: 8. The germline CDR1 and CDR2 sequences are SQVTM and ANQGSEA. CDR3 coding DNA: TGCAGCGCTCTACTAGCGGGGGGTTCGACAGATACGCAGTATTTT. It codes for CSALLAGGSTDTQYF.

V gene TRBV6-5 combines with J gene TRBJ2-2; maybe TRBD1 (6 bases). V gave up 5 bases and J gave up 4 bases, with 8 bases separating them. Germline values: CDR1 MNHEY, CDR2 SVGAGI. The CDR3 has 13 residues. In nucleotides, the CDR3 is TGTGCCAGCAGTCGGACAGTCACCGGGGAGCTGTTTTTT. Protein sequence: CASSRTVTGELFF.

This clone was picked up a small number of times. This chain joins TRBV7-8 and TRBJ1-4, with D unclear. CDR3 length: 14 amino acids. Germline V gene data show CDR1 as SGHVS and CDR2 as FQNEAQ. V dropped 8 bases and J dropped 6 bases, with 16 bases sitting between them. This CDR3 is CASGLMPLYEKLFF. In DNA, the CDR3 is TGTGCCAGCGGCCTCATGCCTCTATATGAAAAACTGTTTTTT.

The chain uses TRBV5-6 and TRBJ2-5; 7 bases are a match to TRBD2. Germline trimming cut 4 bases from V and 5 bases from J; bases unmatched to any gene: 8. The germline CDR1 and CDR2 sequences are SGHDT and YYEEEE. This CDR3 is 14 amino acids long. The CDR3 loop is CASSSHGEGETQYF. DNA of the CDR3: TGTGCCAGCAGCAGCCACGGGGAGGGGGAGACCCAGTACTTC.

This chain uses TRBV21-1 with TRBJ2-1; the table calls TRBD2, which could not be checked here. TRBV21-1 is listed as a pseudogene. The CDR3 consists of 18 residues. CDR3 sequence reads: CASSKDPSGRARGDEQFF. CDR3 nucleotide sequence: TGTGCCAGCAGCAAAGACCCTAGCGGGAGGGCCCGAGGGGATGAGCAGTTCTTC.

The chain couples TRBV7-9 to TRBJ2-7; D possibly corresponds to TRBD1 (6 bases). The CDR3 loop spans 15 amino acids. The V and J ends lost 2 bases and 5 bases respectively, with 16 bases between them. From germline, CDR1 is SEHNR and CDR2 FQNEAQ (reference sequence). The chain's CDR3 is CASSLRGSLSDEQYF. The CDR3 region has the DNA TGTGCCAGCAGCTTAAGGGGGAGTTTGAGTGACGAGCAGTACTTC. Looking up the rest from reference TRBV7-9 and TRBJ2-7 gives the full variable domain: DTGVSQNPRHKITKRGQNVTFRCDPISEHNRLYWYRQTLGQGPEFLTYFQNEAQLEKSRLLSDRFSAERPKGSFSTLEIQRTEQGDSAMYLCASSLRGSLSDEQYFGPGTRLTVT.

The chain is built from TRBV6-2 or TRBV6-3 and TRBJ2-7; TRBD2 agrees at 9 bases. Germline CDR1 MNHEY, CDR2 SVGEGT. The CDR3 is 13 residues long. Unmatched junction bases numbered 10, after V lost 4 bases and J lost 12 bases. CDR3 in amino acids: CASSSLAGILLYF. In DNA form, the CDR3 reads TGTGCCAGCAGTTCGCTAGCGGGGATTCTTCTGTACTTC.

The V and J genes are TRBV6-6 and TRBJ1-2, with 7 bases identical to TRBD1. The CDR3 is made up of 14 amino acids. The V and J ends lost 6 bases and 2 bases, in that order; junction bases with no gene match: 6. The germline CDR1 and CDR2 sequences are MNHNY and SVGAGI (reference sequence). The CDR3 loop is CASRLLDRNYGYTF. The CDR3 nucleotides are TGTGCCAGCAGACTACTGGACAGGAACTATGGCTACACCTTC.

The V call is TRBV5-1, the J call TRBJ1-1; perhaps TRBD1 as D (5 bases). Looked up from germline, CDR1 is SGHRS and CDR2 is YFSETQ. The CDR3 length is 13 residues. Trimming took off 4 bases at V and 3 bases at J, with 10 bases between the two ends. As DNA, the CDR3 is TGCGCCAGCAGCCCCTGGGGGGACACTGAAGCTTTCTTT. Protein: CASSPWGDTEAFF.

J is TRBJ2-1 and V is TRBV5-1, with 9 bases identical to TRBD2. V lost 0 bases, J lost 2 bases, and 3 bases stayed unmatched. This CDR3 region has 16 residues. The germline gives CDR1 SGHRS, CDR2 YFSETQ. CDR3: CASSLGLAAAYNEQFF. The CDR3 DNA reads as TGCGCCAGCAGCTTGGGACTAGCGGCAGCCTACAATGAGCAGTTCTTC.

This rearrangement joins TRBV24-1 to TRBJ2-3; 9 bases are a match to TRBD1. The germline V gene has CDR1 KGHDR and CDR2 SFDVKD. Trimming cost V 3 bases and J 4 bases; bases outside gene matches: 1. CDR3 length: 14 residues. CDR3 nucleotide sequence: TGTGCCACCAGTGATACAGGGGGCTCAGATACGCAGTATTTT. Its protein is CATSDTGGSDTQYF.

This clone was seen just once. The chain combines TRBV6-2 or TRBV6-3 with TRBJ2-3; 9 nucleotides line up with TRBD1. This CDR3 is 17 amino acids long. After removal of 2 bases from V and 5 bases from J, the junction contained 11 bases not matched to a gene. The germline CDR1 and CDR2 sequences are MNHEY and SVGEGT. CDR3 sequence: CASSYQQRQGEVDTQYF. CDR3 bases: TGTGCCAGCAGTTACCAGCAAAGACAGGGGGAGGTAGATACGCAGTATTTT.

The chain combines TRBV27 with TRBJ1-4, with 8 nucleotides matching TRBD1. CDR1 is MNHEY and CDR2 is SMNVEV in the germline V gene (reference sequence). CDR3 size: 16 residues. V shed 5 bases and J 4 bases; nucleotides not matched to a gene: 9. CDR3: CASSPYRTGSNEKLFF. In DNA form, the CDR3 reads TGTGCCAGCAGTCCATACCGGACAGGGAGTAATGAAAAACTGTTTTTT.

V is TRBV3-1 (or the pseudogene TRBV3-2) and J is TRBJ2-7; TRBD2 matches 8 bases. Germline trimming cut 4 bases from V and 6 bases from J; bases unmatched to any gene: 5. This CDR3 comprises 13 residues. Germline-derived CDR1 and CDR2 are LGHDT and YNNKEL (reference sequence). This CDR3 is CASSLGAGGEQYF. The CDR3 nucleotides are TGTGCCAGCAGCCTAGGGGCGGGGGGCGAGCAGTACTTC.